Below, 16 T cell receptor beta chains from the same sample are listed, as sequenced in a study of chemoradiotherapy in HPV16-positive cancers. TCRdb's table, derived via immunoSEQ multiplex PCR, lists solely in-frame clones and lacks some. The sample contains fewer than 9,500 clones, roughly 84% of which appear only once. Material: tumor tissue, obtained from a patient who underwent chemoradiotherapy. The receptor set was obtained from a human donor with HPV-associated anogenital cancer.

The CDR3: CASSLGPGSGNTIYF. The CDR3, as DNA: TGCGCCAGCAGTCTTGGCCCCGGGTCTGGAAACACCATATATTTT. V and J are TRBV5-1 and TRBJ1-3; D remains unclear. V was trimmed by 5 bases and J by 1 base, leaving 13 bases between them. The CDR3 has 15 amino acids. The V gene's germline CDR1 is SGHRS and CDR2 YFSETQ.

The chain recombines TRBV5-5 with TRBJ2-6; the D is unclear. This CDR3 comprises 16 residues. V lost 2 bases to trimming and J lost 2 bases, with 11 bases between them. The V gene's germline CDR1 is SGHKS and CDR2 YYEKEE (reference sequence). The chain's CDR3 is CASSLLPAAGANVLTF. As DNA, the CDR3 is TGTGCCAGCAGCTTACTTCCGGCTGCTGGGGCCAACGTCCTGACTTTC.

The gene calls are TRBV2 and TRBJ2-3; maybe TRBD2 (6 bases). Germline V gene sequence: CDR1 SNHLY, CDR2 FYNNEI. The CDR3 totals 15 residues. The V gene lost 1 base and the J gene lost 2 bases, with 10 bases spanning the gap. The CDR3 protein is CASSEGTGVTDTQYF. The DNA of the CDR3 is TGTGCCAGCAGTGAAGGGACGGGGGTCACAGATACGCAGTATTTT. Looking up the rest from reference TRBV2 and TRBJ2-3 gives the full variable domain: EPEVTQTPSHQVTQMGQEVILRCVPISNHLYFYWYRQILGQKVEFLVSFYNNEISEKSEIFDDQFSVERPDGSNFTLKIRSTKLEDSAMYFCASSEGTGVTDTQYFGPGTRLTVL.

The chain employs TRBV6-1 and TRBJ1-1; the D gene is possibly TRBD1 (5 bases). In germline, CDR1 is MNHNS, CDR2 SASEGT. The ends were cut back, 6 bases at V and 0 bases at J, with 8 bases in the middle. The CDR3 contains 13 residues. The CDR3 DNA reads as TGTGCCAGCAGGCAGGGTCTGAACACTGAAGCTTTCTTT. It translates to CASRQGLNTEAFF.

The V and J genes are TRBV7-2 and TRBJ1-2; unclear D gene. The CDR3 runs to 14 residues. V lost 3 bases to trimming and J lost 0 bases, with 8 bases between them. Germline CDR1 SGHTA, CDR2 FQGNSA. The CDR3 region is CASSFLGTNYGYTF. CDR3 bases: TGTGCCAGCAGCTTTTTAGGGACTAACTATGGCTACACCTTC. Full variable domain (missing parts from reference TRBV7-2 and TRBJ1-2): GAGVSQSPSNKVTEKGKDVELRCDPISGHTALYWYRQSLGQGLEFLIYFQGNSAPDKSGLPSDRFSAERTGGSVSTLTIQRTQQEDSAVYLCASSFLGTNYGYTFGSGTRLTVV.

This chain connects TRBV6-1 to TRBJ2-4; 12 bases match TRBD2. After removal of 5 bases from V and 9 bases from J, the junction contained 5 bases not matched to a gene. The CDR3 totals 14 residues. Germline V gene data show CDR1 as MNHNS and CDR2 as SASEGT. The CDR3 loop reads CASSTSGGRGIQYF. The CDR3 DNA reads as TGTGCCAGCAGTACTAGCGGGGGGAGGGGCATTCAGTACTTC.

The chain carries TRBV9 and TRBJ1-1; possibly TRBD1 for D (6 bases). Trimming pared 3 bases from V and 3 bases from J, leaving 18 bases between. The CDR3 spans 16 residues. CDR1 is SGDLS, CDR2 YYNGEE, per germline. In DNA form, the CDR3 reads TGTGCCAGCAGCGCCATTAGACAGGCTACTGACACTGAAGCTTTCTTT. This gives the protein CASSAIRQATDTEAFF.

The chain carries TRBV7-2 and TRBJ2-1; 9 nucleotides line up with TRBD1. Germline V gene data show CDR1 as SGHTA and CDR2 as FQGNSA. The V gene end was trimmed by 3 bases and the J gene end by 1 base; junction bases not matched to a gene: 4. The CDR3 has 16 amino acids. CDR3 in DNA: TGTGCCAGCAGCTTCGGGACAGGGAATTCCTACAATGAGCAGTTCTTC. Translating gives CASSFGTGNSYNEQFF.

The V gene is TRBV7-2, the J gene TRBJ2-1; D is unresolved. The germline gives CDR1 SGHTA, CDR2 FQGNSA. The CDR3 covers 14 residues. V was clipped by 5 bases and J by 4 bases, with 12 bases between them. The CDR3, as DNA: TGTGCCAGCAGCCCTAATGATGGATACAATGAGCAGTTCTTC. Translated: CASSPNDGYNEQFF.

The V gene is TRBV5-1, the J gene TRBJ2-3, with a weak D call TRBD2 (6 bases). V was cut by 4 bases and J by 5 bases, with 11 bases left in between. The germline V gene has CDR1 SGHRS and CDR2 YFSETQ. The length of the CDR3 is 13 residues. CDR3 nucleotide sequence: TGCGCCAGCAGCCCGGGACTCTTAGATACGCAGTATTTT. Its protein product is CASSPGLLDTQYF.

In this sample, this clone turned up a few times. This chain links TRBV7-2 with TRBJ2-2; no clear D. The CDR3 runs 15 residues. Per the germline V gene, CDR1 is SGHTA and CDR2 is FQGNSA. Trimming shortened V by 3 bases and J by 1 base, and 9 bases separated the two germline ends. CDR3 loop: CASSFLPQNTGELFF. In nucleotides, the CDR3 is TGTGCCAGCAGCTTCTTGCCGCAGAACACCGGGGAGCTGTTTTTT.

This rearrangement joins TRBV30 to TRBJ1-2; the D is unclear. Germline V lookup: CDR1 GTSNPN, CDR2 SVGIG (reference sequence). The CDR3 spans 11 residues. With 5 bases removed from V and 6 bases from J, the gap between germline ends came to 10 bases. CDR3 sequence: CAWGYGDGYTF. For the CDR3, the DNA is TGTGCCTGGGGGTACGGGGATGGCTACACCTTC. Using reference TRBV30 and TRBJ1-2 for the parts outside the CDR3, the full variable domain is SQTIHQWPATLVQPVGSPLSLECTVEGTSNPNLYWYRQAAGRGLQLLFYSVGIGQISSEVPQNLSASRPQDRQFILSSKKLLLSDSGFYLCAWGYGDGYTFGSGTRLTVV.

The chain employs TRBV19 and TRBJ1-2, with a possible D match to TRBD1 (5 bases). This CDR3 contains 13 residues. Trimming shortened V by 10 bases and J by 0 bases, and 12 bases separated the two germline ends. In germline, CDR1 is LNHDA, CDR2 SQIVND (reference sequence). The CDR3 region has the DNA TGTGCCATCCGGGACGGAGCTAACTATGGCTACACCTTC. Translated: CAIRDGANYGYTF.

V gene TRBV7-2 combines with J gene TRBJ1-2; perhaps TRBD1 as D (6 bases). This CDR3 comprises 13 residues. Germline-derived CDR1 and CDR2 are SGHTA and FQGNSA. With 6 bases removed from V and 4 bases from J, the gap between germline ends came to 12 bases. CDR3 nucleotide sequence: TGTGCCAGCAGTTACAGGGAATTCTATGGCTACACCTTC. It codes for CASSYREFYGYTF.

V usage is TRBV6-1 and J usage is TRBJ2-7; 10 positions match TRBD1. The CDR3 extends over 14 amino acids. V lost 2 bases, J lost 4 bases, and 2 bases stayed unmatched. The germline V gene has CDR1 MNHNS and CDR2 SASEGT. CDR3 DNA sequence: TGTGCCAGCAGTGAAAGGACAGGGGGTTACGAGCAGTACGTC. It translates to CASSERTGGYEQYV.

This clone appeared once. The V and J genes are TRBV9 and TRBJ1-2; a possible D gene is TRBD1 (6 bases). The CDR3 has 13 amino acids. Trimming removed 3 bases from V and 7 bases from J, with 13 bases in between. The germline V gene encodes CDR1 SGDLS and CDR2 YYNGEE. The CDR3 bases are TGTGCCAGCAGCGGAACAGGGACCGCTGGCTACACCTTC. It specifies CASSGTGTAGYTF. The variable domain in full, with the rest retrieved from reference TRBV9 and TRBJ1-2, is DSGVTQTPKHLITATGQRVTLRCSPRSGDLSVYWYQQSLDQGLQFLIQYYNGEERAKGNILERFSAQQFPDLHSELNLSSLELGDSALYFCASSGTGTAGYTFGSGTRLTVV.